These 22 T cell receptor beta chains were sequenced from one sample in a study of vaccination and CD4 T cells after COVID-19. No antigens are known for them. At the Johns Hopkins FTIC core, DNA taken from cultured CD4+ T cells was sequenced by way of the Oncomine TCR Beta short-read assay. TCRdb recomputed calls from the PCR reads with MiXCR, one row per CDR3 protein. The sample holds around 6,000 distinct CDR3 sequences, almost 50% seen once. As to treatment: approximately 9-day PBMC culture with coronavirus spike peptide pools or control peptides (ViraFEST assay). The source material was CD4+ T cells from blood, cultured in vitro. The origin of the receptors is a human donor who had recovered from COVID-19.

The chain combines TRBV5-1 with TRBJ2-5; tentatively, D is TRBD1 (6 bases). The CDR3 length is 14 residues. Trimming pared 3 bases from V and 5 bases from J, leaving 14 bases between. Looked up from germline, CDR1 is SGHRS and CDR2 is YFSETQ. CDR3 amino acids: CASSWGTPGETQYF. The CDR3 DNA is TGCGCCAGCAGCTGGGGGACACCAGGGGAGACCCAGTACTTC.

The gene calls are TRBV21-1 and TRBJ2-1. TRBV21-1 is shown as a pseudogene. This CDR3 comprises 17 residues. The CDR3 reads CASSKALRRESYNEQFF. The CDR3 DNA follows: TGTGCCAGCAGCAAAGCGCTACGGAGAGAATCCTACAATGAGCAGTTCTTC.

This clonotype occurred a few times. The chain recombines TRBV7-6 with TRBJ2-7, with a weak D call TRBD2 (6 bases). Germline V gene data show CDR1 as SGHVS and CDR2 as FNYEAQ. This CDR3 contains 13 residues. With 8 bases removed from V and 3 bases from J, the gap between germline ends came to 14 bases. The CDR3 region has the DNA TGTGCCAGCCCTAGGGGCGGGGTCTACGAGCAGTACTTC. It yields the protein CASPRGGVYEQYF.

V and J are TRBV27 and TRBJ2-3, with TRBD2 as a possible D gene (5 bases). V was pared by 5 bases and J by 1 base, with 13 bases between. There are 15 residues in the CDR3. Germline CDR1 MNHEY, CDR2 SMNVEV (reference sequence). The CDR3: CASSPLGSGTDTQYF. Written as DNA, the CDR3 is TGTGCCAGCAGTCCCCTTGGGAGCGGCACAGATACGCAGTATTTT.

The rearrangement joins TRBV6-1 to TRBJ1-6, with D maybe TRBD1 (5 bases). V lost 6 bases to trimming and J lost 7 bases, with 7 bases between them. The V gene's germline CDR1 is MNHNS and CDR2 SASEGT. The CDR3 has 12 residues. DNA for the CDR3: TGTGCCAGCAGACGACAGAATTCACCCCTCCACTTT. Translating gives CASRRQNSPLHF.

V and J are TRBV18 and TRBJ1-3; D remains ambiguous. The CDR3 contains 16 residues. Germline V gene lookup returns CDR1 KGHSH and CDR2 LQKENI. V was shortened by 3 bases and J by 1 base, with 13 bases between the two germline ends. CDR3 sequence: CASSPVMRESGNTIYF. In DNA, the CDR3 is TGTGCCAGCTCACCCGTTATGAGGGAATCTGGAAACACCATATATTTT.

In its sample, this clonotype is large (0.1 to 1%). The chain joins TRBV20-1 to TRBJ2-1; D gene uncertain. The CDR3 is made up of 15 amino acids. V was shortened by 3 bases and J by 3 bases, with 15 bases between the two germline ends. CDR1 is DFQATT and CDR2 is SNEGSKA in the germline V gene (reference sequence). The CDR3 DNA is TGCAGTGCTAGCAGAGGCGGCCCGGGCTACAATGAGCAGTTCTTC. Translating gives CSASRGGPGYNEQFF.

V and J are TRBV30 and TRBJ2-1, with a possible D match to TRBD1 (5 bases). CDR3 length equals 15 residues. V was shortened by 2 bases and J by 9 bases, with 20 bases between the two germline ends. The germline V gene has CDR1 GTSNPN and CDR2 SVGIG (reference sequence). Here the CDR3 reads CAWSLILGQGGEQFF. In nucleotides, the CDR3 is TGTGCCTGGAGTTTAATCCTGGGGCAGGGTGGTGAGCAGTTCTTC.

This clonotype has more than one count but fewer than ten. The V and J genes are TRBV20-1 and TRBJ1-2; 9 positions match TRBD1. The V gene's germline CDR1 is DFQATT and CDR2 SNEGSKA (reference sequence). V was clipped by 3 bases and J by 0 bases; unmatched bases: 8. This CDR3 has 16 amino acids. The CDR3 is CSASGQGMVTNYGYTF. CDR3 sequence (DNA): TGCAGTGCTAGCGGACAGGGGATGGTAACTAACTATGGCTACACCTTC.

This clonotype appeared a few times. This chain links TRBV6-2 or TRBV6-3 with TRBJ1-5; a possible D gene is TRBD1 (6 bases). The ends were cut back, 2 bases at V and 5 bases at J, with 10 bases in the middle. CDR1 is MNHEY, CDR2 SVGEGT, per germline. The CDR3 consists of 14 residues. CDR3 bases: TGTGCCAGCAGTTACCCGCAGGGGTATCAGCCCCAGCATTTT. This sequence encodes CASSYPQGYQPQHF.

V and J are TRBV7-2 and TRBJ2-1; 7 nucleotides match TRBD1. Germline-derived CDR1 and CDR2 are SGHTA and FQGNSA. V was pared by 6 bases and J by 4 bases, with 9 bases of the junction left unmatched. This CDR3 region has 15 residues. The CDR3 protein is CASSFTGDMYNEQFF. CDR3 sequence (DNA): TGTGCCAGCAGTTTTACAGGGGATATGTACAATGAGCAGTTCTTC. Looking up the rest from reference TRBV7-2 and TRBJ2-1 gives the full variable domain: GAGVSQSPSNKVTEKGKDVELRCDPISGHTALYWYRQSLGQGLEFLIYFQGNSAPDKSGLPSDRFSAERTGGSVSTLTIQRTQQEDSAVYLCASSFTGDMYNEQFFGPGTRLTVL.

The gene calls are TRBV7-2 and TRBJ2-5; 9 nucleotides align to TRBD2. Trimming took 3 bases from V and 6 from J; bases not matched to a gene: 8. CDR3 length equals 15 residues. In germline, CDR1 is SGHTA, CDR2 FQGNSA. CDR3 protein: CASSLEASGAKTQYF. The CDR3 region has the DNA TGTGCCAGCAGCTTGGAGGCTAGCGGGGCGAAGACCCAGTACTTC.

The rearrangement uses TRBV25-1 and TRBJ2-3; D might be TRBD1 or TRBD2, each matching 5 bases. Germline lookup yields CDR1 MGHDK and CDR2 SYGVNS. The CDR3 totals 16 residues. The V end lost 2 bases, the J end lost 0 bases, and 12 bases lay between the germline ends. CDR3 amino acids: CASSEVTGPSTDTQYF. CDR3 coding DNA: TGTGCCAGCAGTGAAGTAACGGGGCCTAGCACAGATACGCAGTATTTT.

The gene calls are TRBV11-3 and TRBJ1-1; the match to TRBD1 covers 7 bases. This CDR3 is built from 16 residues. CDR1 and CDR2 from the germline V gene are SGHNT and YENEEA. After removal of 4 bases from V and 3 bases from J, the junction contained 11 bases not matched to a gene. The CDR3 protein is CASSCFDRAGDTEAFF. CDR3 DNA sequence: TGTGCCAGCAGCTGCTTTGACAGGGCAGGGGACACTGAAGCTTTCTTT.

The chain carries TRBV6-5 and TRBJ2-7; no firm D call. The V end was cut by 4 bases, the J end by 5 bases, with 12 bases between. CDR1 and CDR2 from the germline V gene are MNHEY and SVGAGI. The CDR3 sequence is 13 residues long. The CDR3 here is CASSSKHGDEQYF. Written as DNA, the CDR3 is TGTGCCAGCAGTTCGAAACATGGGGACGAGCAGTACTTC.

This clonotype was counted only a few times. This chain uses TRBV7-8 with TRBJ1-2; no reliable D call. CDR1 is SGHVS and CDR2 is FQNEAQ in the germline V gene. The V end was cut by 0 bases, the J end by 5 bases, with 10 bases between. This CDR3 has 14 residues. CDR3: CASSLATSPYGYTF. CDR3 bases: TGTGCCAGCAGCTTAGCCACTTCACCTTATGGCTACACCTTC.

This clonotype has more than one count but fewer than ten. V gene TRBV5-6 combines with J gene TRBJ1-1; 7 bases line up with TRBD1. CDR3 length: 16 amino acids. With V trimmed by 2 bases and J by 5 bases, 12 bases remained unmatched. Germline CDR1 reads SGHDT; CDR2 reads YYEEEE. The CDR3: CASSFGWLTGRTEAFF. CDR3 coding DNA: TGTGCCAGCAGCTTCGGATGGTTGACAGGGAGGACTGAAGCTTTCTTT.

This clonotype appeared a few times. The chain is built from TRBV24-1 and TRBJ2-3; D is perhaps TRBD1 (6 bases). The CDR3 sequence is 15 residues long. Trimming removed 4 bases at V and 2 bases at J, with 12 bases between. Germline V gene sequence: CDR1 KGHDR, CDR2 SFDVKD. CDR3 sequence (DNA): TGTGCCACCAGTGAGAACGGACAGTACACAGATACGCAGTATTTT. Its protein is CATSENGQYTDTQYF.

J is TRBJ1-5 and V is TRBV20-1; 7 bases fit TRBD1. Trimming cost V 5 bases and J 5 bases; bases outside gene matches: 12. Germline CDR1 is DFQATT and CDR2 is SNEGSKA (reference sequence). The CDR3 extends over 15 amino acids. CDR3: CSAADHRGTDQPQHF. The CDR3 coding sequence is TGCAGTGCTGCCGATCACAGGGGAACGGATCAGCCCCAGCATTTT.

In this sample, this clonotype turned up a few times. The chain recombines TRBV20-1 with TRBJ2-4; TRBD2 matches at 10 bases. J was trimmed by 1 base and V by 6 bases; bases with no gene match: 3. Germline CDR1 and CDR2: DFQATT and SNEGSKA (reference sequence). This CDR3 contains 14 residues. Here the CDR3 reads CSAISGGAKNIQYF. DNA of the CDR3: TGCAGTGCCATTAGCGGGGGGGCCAAAAACATTCAGTACTTC.

The V call is TRBV7-3, the J call TRBJ2-3; D remains unclear. Between the trimmed V and J ends, which lost 5 bases and 5 bases, there was a span of 11 bases. The germline gives CDR1 SGHTA, CDR2 FQGTGA. CDR3 size: 13 residues. DNA for the CDR3: TGTGCCAGCAGCACCAGGCCGGGAGATACGCAGTATTTT. It specifies CASSTRPGDTQYF.

The V and J genes are TRBV9 and TRBJ2-5; 7 positions agree with TRBD1. CDR1 and CDR2 from the germline V gene are SGDLS and YYNGEE. This CDR3 contains 14 residues. V was clipped by 3 bases and J by 5 bases; unmatched bases: 7. CDR3 in DNA: TGTGCCAGCAGCGCCTCTACAGGGGTGGAGACCCAGTACTTC. It codes for CASSASTGVETQYF.